This T cell receptor beta chain was identified during a study of cytomegalovirus exposure and HLA in healthy donors. Germline assignment: CDR1 ENHRY and CDR2 SYGVKD. The CDR3 has 14 amino acids. J was trimmed by 2 bases and V by 6 bases; bases with no gene match: 6. Primers: 60 Vbeta forward and 13 Jbeta reverse. Using immunoSEQ multiplex PCR, the repertoire was profiled, and TCRdb retains in-frame clones only, with some absent. The sample has 150,000 to 160,000 clones; roughly 80% are singletons. Points on this clone: Its antigen is undetermined.

Study-wide findings and caveats: As immune exposure information, only CMV serostatus was available. There were 164 TCR beta chains listed as cytomegalovirus-associated. Donors were assumed by presence/absence analyses to have roughly uniform sequencing depth. In a later analysis, TCR association rates varied by HLA locus: DRB1 most, HLA-C fewest.

The sequenced sample consisted of PBMCs. The receptor's source is a man younger than 45 in good health and CMV-seropositive. This chain links TRBV10-3 with TRBJ2-5; 7 positions agree with TRBD1. DNA for the CDR3: TGTGCCATCAGGGGGACGACAGGGCAAGAGACCCAGTACTTC. Its translation is CAIRGTTGQETQYF.